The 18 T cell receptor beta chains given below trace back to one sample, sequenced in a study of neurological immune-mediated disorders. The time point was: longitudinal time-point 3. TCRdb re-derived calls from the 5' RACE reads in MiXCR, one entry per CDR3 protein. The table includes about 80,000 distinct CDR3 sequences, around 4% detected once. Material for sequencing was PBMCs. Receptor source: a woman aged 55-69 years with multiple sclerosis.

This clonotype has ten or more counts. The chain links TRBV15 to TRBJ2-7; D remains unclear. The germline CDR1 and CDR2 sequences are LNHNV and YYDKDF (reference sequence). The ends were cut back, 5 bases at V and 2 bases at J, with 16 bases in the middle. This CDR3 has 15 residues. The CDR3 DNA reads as TGTGCCACCAGCCCAAGGGTCTCTCTCACCTACGAGCAGTACTTC. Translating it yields CATSPRVSLTYEQYF.

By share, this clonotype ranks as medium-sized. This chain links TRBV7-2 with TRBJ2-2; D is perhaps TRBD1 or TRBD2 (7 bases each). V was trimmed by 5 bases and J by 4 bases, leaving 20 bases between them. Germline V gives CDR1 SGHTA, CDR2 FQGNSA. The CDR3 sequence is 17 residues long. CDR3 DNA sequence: TGTGCCAGCAGCCCCCTCAGGGGGGGTTTGGGCACCGGGGAGCTGTTTTTT. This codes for CASSPLRGGLGTGELFF.

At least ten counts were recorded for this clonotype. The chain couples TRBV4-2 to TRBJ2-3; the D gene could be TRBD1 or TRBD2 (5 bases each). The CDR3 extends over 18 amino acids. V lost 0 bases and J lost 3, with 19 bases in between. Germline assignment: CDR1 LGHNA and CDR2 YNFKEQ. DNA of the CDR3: TGTGCCAGCAGCCAAGATTACGGGGACCCCCCTAATACAGATACGCAGTATTTT. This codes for CASSQDYGDPPNTDTQYF.

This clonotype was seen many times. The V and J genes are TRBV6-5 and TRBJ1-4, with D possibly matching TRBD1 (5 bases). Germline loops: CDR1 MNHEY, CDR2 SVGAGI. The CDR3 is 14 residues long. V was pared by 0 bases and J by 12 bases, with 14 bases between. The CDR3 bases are TGTGCCAGCAGTTACTCCCAGGGTTACGGGGAACTGTTTTTT. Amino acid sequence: CASSYSQGYGELFF.

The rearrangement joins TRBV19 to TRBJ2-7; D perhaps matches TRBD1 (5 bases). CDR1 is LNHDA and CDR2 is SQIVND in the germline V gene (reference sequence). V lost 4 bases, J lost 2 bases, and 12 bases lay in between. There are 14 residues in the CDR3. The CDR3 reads CASSTTVNTYEQYF. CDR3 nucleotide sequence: TGTGCCAGTAGTACGACAGTGAACACCTACGAGCAGTACTTC.

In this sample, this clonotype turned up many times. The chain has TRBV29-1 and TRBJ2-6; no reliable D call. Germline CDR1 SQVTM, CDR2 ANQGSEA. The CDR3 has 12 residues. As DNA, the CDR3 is TGCAGTGTGGGTACCGGGGCCAACGTCCTGACTTTC. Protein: CSVGTGANVLTF.

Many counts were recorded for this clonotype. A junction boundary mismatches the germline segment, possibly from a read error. The CDR3 nucleotides are TGTGCCAGCAGCTTCTACGATGAGCAGTTCTTC. Translation: CASSFYDEQFF. V gene TRBV11-2 combines with J gene TRBJ2-1, with D unclear. This CDR3 is built from 11 residues. Germline-derived CDR1 and CDR2 are SGHAT and FQNNGV. Filled out from reference TRBV11-2 and TRBJ2-1, the complete variable domain reads EAGVAQSPRYKIIEKRQSVAFWCNPISGHATLYWYQQILGQGPKLLIQFQNNGVVDDSQLPKDRFSAERLKGVDSTLKIQPAKLEDSAVYLCASSFYDEQFFGPGTRLTVL.

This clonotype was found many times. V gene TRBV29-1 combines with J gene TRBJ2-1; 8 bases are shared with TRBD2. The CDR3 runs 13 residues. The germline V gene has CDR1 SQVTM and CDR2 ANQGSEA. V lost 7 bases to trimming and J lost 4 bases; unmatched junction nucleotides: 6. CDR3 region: CSGGRGAYNEQFF. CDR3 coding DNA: TGCAGCGGAGGGCGGGGGGCTTACAATGAGCAGTTCTTC.

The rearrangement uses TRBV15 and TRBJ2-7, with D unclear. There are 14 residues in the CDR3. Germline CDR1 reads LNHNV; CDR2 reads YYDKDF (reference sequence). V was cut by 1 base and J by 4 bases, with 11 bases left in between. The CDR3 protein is CATSRAGRGYEQYF. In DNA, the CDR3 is TGTGCCACCAGCAGAGCGGGCCGTGGTTACGAGCAGTACTTC.

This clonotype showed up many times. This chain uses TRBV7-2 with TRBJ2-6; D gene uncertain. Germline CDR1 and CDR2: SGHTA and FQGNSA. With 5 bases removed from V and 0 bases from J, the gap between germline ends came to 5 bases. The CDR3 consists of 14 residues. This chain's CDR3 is CASSDSSGANVLTF. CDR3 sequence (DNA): TGTGCCAGCAGCGACTCCTCTGGGGCCAACGTCCTGACTTTC.

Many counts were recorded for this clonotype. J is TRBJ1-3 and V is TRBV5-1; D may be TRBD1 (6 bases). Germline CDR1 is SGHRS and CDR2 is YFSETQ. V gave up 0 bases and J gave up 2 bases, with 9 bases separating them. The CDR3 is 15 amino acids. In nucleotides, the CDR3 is TGCGCCAGCAGCTTGGCGGGGGCCGCTGGAAACACCATATATTTT. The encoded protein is CASSLAGAAGNTIYF.

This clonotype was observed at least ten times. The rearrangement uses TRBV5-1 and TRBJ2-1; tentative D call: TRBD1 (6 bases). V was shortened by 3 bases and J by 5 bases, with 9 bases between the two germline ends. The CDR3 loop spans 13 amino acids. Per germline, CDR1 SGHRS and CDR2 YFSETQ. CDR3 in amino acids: CASSWDTNNEQFF. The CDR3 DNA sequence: TGCGCCAGCAGCTGGGACACCAACAATGAGCAGTTCTTC. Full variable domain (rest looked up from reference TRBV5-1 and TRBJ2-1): KAGVTQTPRYLIKTRGQQVTLSCSPISGHRSVSWYQQTPGQGLQFLFEYFSETQRNKGNFPGRFSGRQFSNSRSEMNVSTLELGDSALYLCASSWDTNNEQFFGPGTRLTVL.

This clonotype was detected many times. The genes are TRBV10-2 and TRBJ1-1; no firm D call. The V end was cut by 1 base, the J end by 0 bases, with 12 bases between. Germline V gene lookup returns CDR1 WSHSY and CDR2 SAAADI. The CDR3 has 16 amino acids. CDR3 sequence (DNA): TGCGCCAGCAGTGAGTGGGCAGGTGTAATGAACACTGAAGCTTTCTTT. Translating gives CASSEWAGVMNTEAFF.

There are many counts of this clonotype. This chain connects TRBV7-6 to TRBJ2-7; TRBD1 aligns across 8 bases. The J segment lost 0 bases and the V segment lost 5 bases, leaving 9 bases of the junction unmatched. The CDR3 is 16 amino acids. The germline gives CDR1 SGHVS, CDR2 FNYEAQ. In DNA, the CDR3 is TGTGCCAGCAGCCTTAATCGGGACAGGCCCTCCTACGAGCAGTACTTC. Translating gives CASSLNRDRPSYEQYF. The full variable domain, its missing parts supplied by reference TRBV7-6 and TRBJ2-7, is GAGVSQSPRYKVTKRGQDVALRCDPISGHVSLYWYRQALGQGPEFLTYFNYEAQQDKSGLPNDRFSAERPEGSISTLTIQRTEQRDSAMYRCASSLNRDRPSYEQYFGPGTRLTVT.

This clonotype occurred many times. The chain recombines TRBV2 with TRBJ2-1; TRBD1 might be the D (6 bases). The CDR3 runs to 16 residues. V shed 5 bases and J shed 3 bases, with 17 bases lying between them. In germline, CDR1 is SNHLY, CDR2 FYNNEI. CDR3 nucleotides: TGTGCCAGCAGTTGGGGGTTTGGGACAATCTACAATGAGCAGTTCTTC. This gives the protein CASSWGFGTIYNEQFF.

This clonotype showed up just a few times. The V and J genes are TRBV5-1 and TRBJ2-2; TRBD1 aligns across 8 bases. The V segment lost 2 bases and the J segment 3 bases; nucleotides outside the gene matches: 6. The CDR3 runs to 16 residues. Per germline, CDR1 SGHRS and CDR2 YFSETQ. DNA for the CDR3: TGCGCCAGCAGCTTTGCAGGGGGCTCGTACACCGGGGAGCTGTTTTTT. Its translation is CASSFAGGSYTGELFF.

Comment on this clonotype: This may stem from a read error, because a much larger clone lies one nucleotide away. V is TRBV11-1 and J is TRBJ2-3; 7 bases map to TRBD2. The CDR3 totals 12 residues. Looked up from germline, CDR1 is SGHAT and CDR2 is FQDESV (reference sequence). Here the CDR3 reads CAISLAGDTQYF. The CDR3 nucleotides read TGTGCCATCAGCTTAGCGGGAGATACGCAGTATTTT.

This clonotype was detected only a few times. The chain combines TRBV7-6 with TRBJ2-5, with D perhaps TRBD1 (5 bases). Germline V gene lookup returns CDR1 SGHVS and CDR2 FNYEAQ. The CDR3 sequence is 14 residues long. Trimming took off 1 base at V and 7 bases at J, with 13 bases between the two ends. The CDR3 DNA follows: TGTGCCAGCAGCTTAGTCGGCAGGGATAGGACCCAGTACTTC. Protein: CASSLVGRDRTQYF.